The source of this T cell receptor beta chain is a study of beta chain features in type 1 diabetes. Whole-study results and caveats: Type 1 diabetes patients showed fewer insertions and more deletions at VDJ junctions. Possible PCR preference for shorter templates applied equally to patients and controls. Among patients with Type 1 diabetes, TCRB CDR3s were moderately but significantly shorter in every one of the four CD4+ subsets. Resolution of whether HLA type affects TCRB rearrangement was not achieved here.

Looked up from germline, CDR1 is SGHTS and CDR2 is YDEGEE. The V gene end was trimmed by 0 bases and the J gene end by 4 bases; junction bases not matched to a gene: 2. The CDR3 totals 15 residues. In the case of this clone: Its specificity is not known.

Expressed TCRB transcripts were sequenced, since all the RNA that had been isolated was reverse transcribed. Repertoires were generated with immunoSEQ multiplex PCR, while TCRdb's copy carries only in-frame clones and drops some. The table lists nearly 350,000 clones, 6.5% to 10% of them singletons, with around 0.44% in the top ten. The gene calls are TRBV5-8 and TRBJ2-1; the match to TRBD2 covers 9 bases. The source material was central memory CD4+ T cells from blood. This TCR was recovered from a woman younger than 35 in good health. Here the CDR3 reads CASSLGLAVYNEQFF. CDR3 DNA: TGTGCCAGCAGCTTGGGACTAGCGGTTTACAATGAGCAGTTCTTC. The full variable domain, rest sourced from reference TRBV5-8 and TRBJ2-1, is EAGVTQSPTHLIKTRGQQATLRCSPISGHTSVYWYQQALGLGLQFLLWYDEGEERNRGNFPPRFSGRQFPNYSSELNVNALELEDSALYLCASSLGLAVYNEQFFGPGTRLTVL.